One sample yielded the 17 T cell receptor beta chains listed below, sequenced in a study of T-cell reconstitution after alpha-beta-depleted transplantation in children. Unique molecular identifiers were used in preparing the TCRbeta library. TCRdb fed the PCR reads into MiXCR, producing one record per CDR3 protein. Here the sample spans approximately 170,000 distinct CDR3 sequences, roughly 11% being singletons. The material sequenced was PBMCs, taken before TCRalphabeta/CD19-depleted stem cell transplant. These receptors were taken from a boy younger than 10 with acute myeloid leukemia, due to receive a stem cell transplant.

This clonotype was counted many times. The V call is TRBV15, the J call TRBJ1-6, with 8 positions matching TRBD1. J was trimmed by 10 bases and V by 0 bases; bases with no gene match: 5. Germline CDR1 LNHNV, CDR2 YYDKDF (reference sequence). This CDR3 spans 15 amino acids. CDR3 DNA: TGTGCCACCAGCAGAGACAGGGGGCTTAGGTCACCCCTCCACTTT. This sequence encodes CATSRDRGLRSPLHF. The whole variable domain, remainder taken from reference TRBV15 and TRBJ1-6, is DAMVIQNPRYQVTQFGKPVTLSCSQTLNHNVMYWYQQKSSQAPKLLFHYYDKDFNNEADTPDNFQSRRPNTSFCFLDIRSPGLGDTAMYLCATSRDRGLRSPLHFGNGTRLTVT.

This clonotype was seen ten or more times. V gene TRBV10-3 combines with J gene TRBJ2-5, with 13 bases fitting TRBD2. J was trimmed by 9 bases and V by 4 bases; bases with no gene match: 8. The CDR3 consists of 15 residues. Germline V gene sequence: CDR1 ENHRY, CDR2 SYGVKD. CDR3 in DNA: TGTGCCATCAGTGCTATGACTAGCGGGGGGACGGCCCAGTACTTC. This codes for CAISAMTSGGTAQYF.

This clonotype was counted between two and nine times. This chain links TRBV19 with TRBJ2-7, with 8 bases matching TRBD1. Losses at the gene ends were 5 bases for V and 4 bases for J; bases not matched to a gene: 7. CDR1 and CDR2 from the germline V gene are LNHDA and SQIVND (reference sequence). CDR3 size: 14 residues. The CDR3 bases are TGTGCCAGTAGTTTCCCGGACAGGGCGTACGAGCAGTACGTC. Residues: CASSFPDRAYEQYV.

In this sample, this clonotype turned up many times. The CDR3 here is CASILGGIFGDEQFF. In DNA, the CDR3 is TGTGCCAGCATCCTCGGGGGTATCTTCGGTGATGAGCAGTTCTTC. The chain uses TRBV14 and TRBJ2-1; D is perhaps TRBD2 (6 bases). The CDR3 sequence is 15 residues long. V gave up 7 bases and J gave up 8 bases, with 21 bases separating them. Germline lookup yields CDR1 SGHDN and CDR2 FVKESK.

This clonotype was recorded at least ten times. The junction departs from germline at one end; a sequencing error may be responsible. In DNA form, the CDR3 reads TGTGCTACCAGTGACCCACGGGGAACCTCTAGCACAGATACGCAGTATTTT. Translating gives CATSDPRGTSSTDTQYF. V is TRBV24-1 and J is TRBJ2-3; the D gene is possibly TRBD2 (5 bases). This CDR3 is built from 17 residues. The germline V gene has CDR1 KGHDR and CDR2 SFDVKD.

This clonotype was counted at least ten times. The chain couples TRBV7-8 to TRBJ2-3; 13 bases line up with TRBD2. This CDR3 comprises 17 residues. V shed 1 base, J shed 1 base, and the junction held 2 bases outside the gene matches. Looked up from germline, CDR1 is SGHVS and CDR2 is FQNEAQ. The DNA for the CDR3 is TGTGCCAGCAGCTTAGTAACTAGCGGGAGGGGCACAGATACGCAGTATTTT. This codes for CASSLVTSGRGTDTQYF.

This clonotype was observed at least ten times. For the CDR3, the DNA is TGTGCCAGCAGCTTGCAATTGGGTAGGCAAGAGACCCAGTACTTC. Its translation: CASSLQLGRQETQYF. The rearrangement links TRBV7-2 to TRBJ2-5; D not certain. This CDR3 has 15 residues. V shed 3 bases and J shed 2 bases, with 13 bases lying between them. The V gene's germline CDR1 is SGHTA and CDR2 FQGNSA.

In this sample, this clonotype turned up many times. The chain uses TRBV28 and TRBJ2-6; D not certain. The CDR3 length is 16 residues. Trimming left V 1 base short and J 4 bases short, with 11 bases between. The V gene's germline CDR1 is MDHEN and CDR2 SYDVKM. DNA of the CDR3: TGTGCCAGCAGTTTATCTGGTGGTACCGGGGCCAACGTCCTGACTTTC. Amino acids: CASSLSGGTGANVLTF.

The table lists this clonotype with many counts. This rearrangement joins TRBV5-1 to TRBJ2-2; D remains unclear. The V end was cut by 1 base, the J end by 4 bases, with 14 bases between. The CDR3 loop spans 16 amino acids. Per the germline V gene, CDR1 is SGHRS and CDR2 is YFSETQ. The CDR3 sequence is CASSLLTVRGTGELFF. Written as DNA, the CDR3 is TGCGCCAGCAGCTTGTTAACAGTTCGCGGCACCGGGGAGCTGTTTTTT.

In this sample, this clonotype turned up many times. V gene TRBV28 combines with J gene TRBJ2-1; 9 bases map to TRBD1. The germline V gene encodes CDR1 MDHEN and CDR2 SYDVKM. The V segment lost 3 bases and the J segment 6 bases; nucleotides outside the gene matches: 3. The CDR3 extends over 14 amino acids. CDR3 sequence: CASSLGTGLNEQFF. CDR3 DNA: TGTGCCAGCAGTTTGGGGACAGGGCTCAATGAGCAGTTCTTC.

There are a few counts of this clonotype. The rearrangement uses TRBV7-8 and TRBJ2-7; 11 nucleotides align to TRBD2. The CDR3 extends over 16 amino acids. V shed 0 bases, J shed 7 bases, and the junction held 8 bases outside the gene matches. Per germline, CDR1 SGHVS and CDR2 FQNEAQ. CDR3 residues: CASSLALSGRAGEQYF. CDR3 nucleotides: TGTGCCAGCAGCTTAGCGCTTAGCGGGAGGGCCGGGGAGCAGTACTTC.

The table lists this clonotype with many counts. The chain recombines TRBV7-9 with TRBJ2-5; TRBD2 matches 7 bases. The length of the CDR3 is 15 residues. V lost 3 bases to trimming and J lost 2 bases; unmatched junction nucleotides: 6. CDR1 SEHNR and CDR2 FQNEAQ come from the germline V gene (reference sequence). CDR3 in DNA: TGTGCCAGCAGCTTGACGGGGGGATATCAAGAGACCCAGTACTTC. As protein: CASSLTGGYQETQYF.

This clonotype was detected ten times or more. The chain couples TRBV5-1 to TRBJ2-5, with D maybe TRBD1 (6 bases). CDR1 SGHRS and CDR2 YFSETQ come from the germline V gene. The V end lost 0 bases, the J end lost 5 bases, and 17 bases lay between the germline ends. CDR3 length: 16 residues. The CDR3, as DNA: TGCGCCAGCAGCTTGGGTCTCGAACAGGGTCGGGAGACCCAGTACTTC. Protein: CASSLGLEQGRETQYF.

This clonotype was counted many times. The CDR3 region has the DNA TGTGCCAGCAGCGCCACAGTAATCTCCCAAGAGACCCAGTACTTC. Amino acids: CASSATVISQETQYF. The chain uses TRBV5-5 and TRBJ2-5; no clear D gene. Germline V CDR1 and CDR2: SGHKS, YYEKEE (reference sequence). The CDR3 length is 15 residues. Deletions cut 4 bases from V and 1 base from J, with 14 bases between.

This clonotype was seen at least ten times. One junction end disagrees with the germline gene, perhaps due to a read error. The chain couples TRBV12-3 or TRBV12-4 to TRBJ2-1; D not resolved. The CDR3 runs 12 residues. CDR3 DNA: TGCGCCAGCAGCTTGGGTTACAATGAGCAGTTCTTC. Its translation is CASSLGYNEQFF.

This clonotype was seen only a few times. This chain links TRBV7-9 with TRBJ1-5; tentative D call: TRBD1 (5 bases). The germline CDR1 and CDR2 sequences are SEHNR and FQNEAQ (reference sequence). The V end lost 4 bases, the J end lost 2 bases, and 18 bases lay between the germline ends. CDR3 size: 17 residues. The CDR3 sequence is CASSSAFGGEGNQPQHF. The CDR3 nucleotides read TGTGCCAGCAGCTCAGCCTTTGGGGGGGAGGGCAATCAGCCCCAGCATTTT.

Details on this clonotype: A read error may be the cause here, since a much bigger clone is one base away. The V gene is TRBV11-2, the J gene TRBJ1-1; TRBD1 might be the D (6 bases). CDR1 and CDR2 (germline): SGHAT, FQNNGV. This CDR3 is built from 16 residues. Deletions cut 0 bases from V and 1 base from J, with 12 bases between. The CDR3 is CASSLEVPRGNTEAFF. CDR3 nucleotide sequence: TGTGCCAGCAGCTTAGAGGTCCCCAGGGGGAACACTGAAGCTTTCTTT.